Below, 8 T cell receptor beta chains from the same sample are listed, as sequenced in a study of PD-L1 blockade in urothelial cancer. The method was immunoSEQ multiplex PCR; TCRdb's version includes in-frame clones alone and lacks a portion of them. The repertoire includes about 26,000 clones, 86% of them detected once, and roughly 30% sits in the top ten. The sample in question was PBMCs, obtained around atezolizumab (anti-PD-L1) treatment. The receptor set was obtained from a man aged 60 to 75 with urothelial cancer.

The chain recombines TRBV9 with TRBJ1-1; TRBD1 might be the D (5 bases). CDR3 length: 15 amino acids. V shed 3 bases and J shed 0 bases, with 12 bases lying between them. Germline V gene data show CDR1 as SGDLS and CDR2 as YYNGEE. CDR3 residues: CASSETQAMNTEAFF. Written as DNA, the CDR3 is TGTGCCAGCAGCGAGACACAGGCGATGAACACTGAAGCTTTCTTT.

The gene calls are TRBV7-6 and TRBJ2-6; TRBD2 is a possible D gene (6 bases). The CDR3 loop spans 16 amino acids. Germline V gene data show CDR1 as SGHVS and CDR2 as FNYEAQ. Trimming took off 6 bases at V and 3 bases at J, with 15 bases between the two ends. CDR3 nucleotides: TGTGCCAGCAGGCCCGGGGGTAGCGGTGGGGCCAACGTCCTGACTTTC. Its translation is CASRPGGSGGANVLTF.

The chain links TRBV7-6 to TRBJ2-7; 7 bases map to TRBD2. After removal of 4 bases from V and 1 base from J, the junction contained 7 bases not matched to a gene. This CDR3 contains 15 residues. CDR1 and CDR2 from the germline V gene are SGHVS and FNYEAQ. The CDR3 sequence is CASSSGLVGSYEQYF. The CDR3 coding sequence is TGTGCCAGCAGCTCCGGACTAGTCGGATCCTACGAGCAGTACTTC.

This chain links TRBV2 with TRBJ2-5, with TRBD2 as a possible D gene (5 bases). This CDR3 has 12 amino acids. V lost 4 bases, J lost 5 bases, and 8 bases lay in between. The V gene's germline CDR1 is SNHLY and CDR2 FYNNEI. The CDR3 nucleotides read TGTGCCAGCAGTGTACTAGTGGAGACCCAGTACTTC. The encoded protein is CASSVLVETQYF.

The rearrangement uses TRBV4-1 and TRBJ2-2; 7 bases match TRBD1. V lost 4 bases and J lost 5; bases outside the gene matches: 16. This CDR3 comprises 18 residues. CDR1 is MGHRA, CDR2 YSYEKL, per germline. CDR3 in DNA: TGCGCCAGCAGCCCTTCCCCTTTCGACAGGGCTCGGACCGGGGAGCTGTTTTTT. It yields the protein CASSPSPFDRARTGELFF.

The CDR3 loop reads CASSVRFDTEAFF. The DNA for the CDR3 is TGTGCCAGCAGCGTGAGATTCGACACTGAAGCTTTCTTT. The rearrangement links TRBV9 to TRBJ1-1, with D unresolved. Trimming pared 2 bases from V and 3 bases from J, leaving 8 bases between. This CDR3 comprises 13 residues. Germline assignment: CDR1 SGDLS and CDR2 YYNGEE.

This clone occurred a few times. The chain links TRBV4-2 to TRBJ2-1, with D unresolved. CDR1 and CDR2 from the germline V gene are LGHNA and YNFKEQ. Trimming shortened V by 3 bases and J by 3 bases, and 12 bases separated the two germline ends. The CDR3 runs to 15 residues. CDR3 DNA: TGTGCCAGCAGCCAGGATCGTGGAGTCTACAATGAGCAGTTCTTC. Translated: CASSQDRGVYNEQFF.

The V call is TRBV27, the J call TRBJ1-3, with a tentative D call TRBD1 (6 bases). Germline V gene data show CDR1 as MNHEY and CDR2 as SMNVEV (reference sequence). The CDR3 contains 13 residues. V was cut by 5 bases and J by 3 bases, with 8 bases left in between. CDR3 coding DNA: TGTGCCAGCAGTCCCAGGGGTGGAAACACCATATATTTT. Translating it yields CASSPRGGNTIYF.